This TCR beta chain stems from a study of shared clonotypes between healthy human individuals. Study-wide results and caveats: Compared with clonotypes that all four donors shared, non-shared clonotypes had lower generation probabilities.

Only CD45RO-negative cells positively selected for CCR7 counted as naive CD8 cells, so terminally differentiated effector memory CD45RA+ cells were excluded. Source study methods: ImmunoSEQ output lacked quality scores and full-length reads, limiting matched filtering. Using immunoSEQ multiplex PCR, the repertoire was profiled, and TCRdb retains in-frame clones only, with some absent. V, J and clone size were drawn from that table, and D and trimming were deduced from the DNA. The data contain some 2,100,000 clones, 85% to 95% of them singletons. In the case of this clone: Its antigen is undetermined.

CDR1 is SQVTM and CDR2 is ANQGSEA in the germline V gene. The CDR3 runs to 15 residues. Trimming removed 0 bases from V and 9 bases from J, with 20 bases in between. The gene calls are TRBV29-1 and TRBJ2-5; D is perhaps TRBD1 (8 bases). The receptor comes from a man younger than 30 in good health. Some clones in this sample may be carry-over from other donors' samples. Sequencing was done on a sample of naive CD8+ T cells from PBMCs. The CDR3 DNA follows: TGCAGCGTTGAAGATGGCAGGGGGCCTGCGGGGGCCCAGTACTTC. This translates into CSVEDGRGPAGAQYF.